These 19 T cell receptor beta chains were sequenced from one sample in a study of CD8 T cells in ankylosing spondylitis. Study-wide results and limits: There was a TCR beta motif, made of several highly homologous variants, that appeared characteristic of ankylosing spondylitis blood.

TCRdb ran MiXCR on the 5' RACE reads and lists one entry per CDR3 protein. The table shows about 220,000 distinct CDR3 sequences, with roughly 18% occurring only once. These receptors' targets are unknown. Sequencing input: blood, either unsorted or a sorted T cell fraction (not recorded which). The receptors originated from a male donor with ankylosing spondylitis.

This clonotype occurred a few times. This chain uses TRBV13 with TRBJ2-5; D gene uncertain. Germline CDR1 and CDR2: PRHDT and FYEKMQ (reference sequence). The germline V and J ends were trimmed by 3 bases and 7 bases, with 12 bases remaining between them. The CDR3 contains 13 residues. DNA of the CDR3: TGTGCCAGCAGCTTTACACCGACGGGGACCCAGTACTTC. Translated: CASSFTPTGTQYF.

The rearrangement links TRBV5-6 to TRBJ2-2, with unresolved D. V was trimmed by 3 bases and J by 7 bases, leaving 7 bases between them. The CDR3 is 12 residues long. CDR1 is SGHDT, CDR2 YYEEEE, per germline. The CDR3 sequence is CASSSYLGELFF. In DNA, the CDR3 is TGTGCCAGCAGCTCATACCTCGGGGAGCTGTTTTTT.

This clonotype was counted a few times. The V and J genes are TRBV13 and TRBJ2-1, with 9 positions matching TRBD2. Trimming cost V 1 base and J 6 bases; bases outside gene matches: 4. Per the germline V gene, CDR1 is PRHDT and CDR2 is FYEKMQ (reference sequence). This CDR3 spans 15 amino acids. The CDR3 is CASSLASGAGNEQFF. The DNA for the CDR3 is TGTGCCAGCAGCTTAGCTAGCGGGGCGGGCAATGAGCAGTTCTTC.

The gene calls are TRBV6-2 or TRBV6-3 and TRBJ1-1; TRBD1 agrees at 7 bases. With 5 bases clipped from V and 5 bases from J, the junction kept 8 bases outside the gene matches. Germline CDR1 and CDR2: MNHEY and SVGEGT. The CDR3 sequence is 14 residues long. The CDR3: CASSLKTGWTEAFF. CDR3 coding DNA: TGTGCCAGCAGTCTAAAGACAGGGTGGACTGAAGCTTTCTTT.

This clonotype was seen a few times. The chain links TRBV9 to TRBJ2-1; 10 bases map to TRBD2. The trim removed 4 bases at V and 8 bases at J, leaving 6 bases unmatched. The CDR3 sequence is 14 residues long. Germline V gene data show CDR1 as SGDLS and CDR2 as YYNGEE. The CDR3 here is CASSTSGTSDEQFF. The CDR3 DNA reads TGTGCCAGCAGCACCTCCGGGACTAGCGATGAGCAGTTCTTC. The full variable domain, rest sourced from reference TRBV9 and TRBJ2-1, is DSGVTQTPKHLITATGQRVTLRCSPRSGDLSVYWYQQSLDQGLQFLIQYYNGEERAKGNILERFSAQQFPDLHSELNLSSLELGDSALYFCASSTSGTSDEQFFGPGTRLTVL.

The genes are TRBV27 and TRBJ2-7, with 7 bases identical to TRBD1. V was clipped by 6 bases and J by 2 bases; unmatched bases: 13. CDR1 and CDR2 from the germline V gene are MNHEY and SMNVEV (reference sequence). The CDR3 totals 16 residues. For the CDR3, the DNA is TGTGCCAGCAGCCCTAACCGGGGACAGACCGCCTACGAGCAGTACTTC. Its translation is CASSPNRGQTAYEQYF.

This sequence joins TRBV9 and TRBJ2-7; 10 bases fit TRBD1. The germline V gene encodes CDR1 SGDLS and CDR2 YYNGEE. The junction had 4 bases not matched to a gene; V was cut back by 7 bases and J by 3 bases. This CDR3 is 13 amino acids long. The CDR3 bases are TGTGCCAGCGGGACAGGGGACGGCTACGAGCAGTACTTC. It codes for CASGTGDGYEQYF.

This clonotype was detected only a few times. The chain has TRBV28 and TRBJ1-5; no clear D gene. CDR3 length: 11 residues. The V gene's germline CDR1 is MDHEN and CDR2 SYDVKM. The germline V and J ends were trimmed by 3 bases and 14 bases, with 11 bases remaining between them. The CDR3 reads CASSLGGPKHF. For the CDR3, the DNA is TGTGCCAGCAGTTTGGGAGGACCGAAGCATTTT.

The V call is TRBV7-9, the J call TRBJ1-2; D perhaps matches TRBD1 (5 bases). The CDR3 runs to 14 residues. Per germline, CDR1 SEHNR and CDR2 FQNEAQ (reference sequence). V lost 4 bases and J lost 4, with 13 bases in between. CDR3 loop: CASSSLDSGYGYTF. CDR3 DNA sequence: TGTGCCAGCAGCTCCCTCGACAGCGGCTATGGCTACACCTTC.

In this sample, this clonotype turned up a few times. The CDR3 protein is CASSSSQGFTEAFF. The DNA of the CDR3 is TGTGCCAGCAGCTCGTCACAGGGGTTCACTGAAGCTTTCTTT. The gene calls are TRBV7-9 and TRBJ1-1; 7 bases line up with TRBD1. Trimming at V came to 4 bases and at J to 4 bases, leaving 6 bases not matched to a gene. This CDR3 spans 14 amino acids. Germline assignment: CDR1 SEHNR and CDR2 FQNEAQ (reference sequence).

The CDR3 DNA is TGTGCCAGCAGTGACCCGGGCCGGGACCCCGATGAGCAGTTCTTC. Its translation: CASSDPGRDPDEQFF. The rearrangement joins TRBV12-3 or TRBV12-4 to TRBJ2-1; D may correspond to TRBD1 or TRBD2 (5 bases each). Trimming took 5 bases from V and 8 from J, leaving 19 bases between them. The CDR3 is 15 residues long.

This rearrangement joins TRBV29-1 to TRBJ2-2; tentatively, D is TRBD1 (5 bases). Trimming stripped 6 bases from V and 1 base from J, with 9 bases between. The CDR3 is 13 residues long. The germline gives CDR1 SQVTM, CDR2 ANQGSEA. CDR3 sequence (DNA): TGCAGCGTAGACGACAGGAACACCGGGGAGCTGTTTTTT. The encoded protein is CSVDDRNTGELFF.

This clonotype was observed a handful of times. This chain joins TRBV6-2 or TRBV6-3 and TRBJ2-1; D uncertain. The CDR3 has 12 residues. Looked up from germline, CDR1 is MNHEY and CDR2 is SVGEGT. V was pared by 2 bases and J by 10 bases, with 9 bases between. CDR3 nucleotide sequence: TGTGCCAGCAGTTACGCCTTGGGAGAGCAGTTCTTC. Protein product: CASSYALGEQFF.

This clonotype showed up many times. The gene calls are TRBV29-1 and TRBJ1-1, with no clear D. The CDR3 is made up of 12 amino acids. V shed 0 bases and J shed 0 bases, with 2 bases lying between them. Germline CDR1 SQVTM, CDR2 ANQGSEA. The CDR3 loop is CSVEDLNTEAFF. Written as DNA, the CDR3 is TGCAGCGTTGAAGATTTGAACACTGAAGCTTTCTTT.

This clonotype was counted only a few times. The chain carries TRBV4-3 and TRBJ2-6, with no clear D. Per germline, CDR1 LGHNA and CDR2 YSLEER. The CDR3 is 15 residues long. Deletions cut 4 bases from V and 4 bases from J, with 11 bases between. The CDR3 DNA follows: TGCGCCAGCAGCCTCCGGGCCTCGGGGGCCAACGTCCTGACTTTC. Its translation is CASSLRASGANVLTF.

The chain has TRBV20-1 and TRBJ2-2, with a tentative D call TRBD1 (6 bases). There are 15 residues in the CDR3. Germline V gene data show CDR1 as DFQATT and CDR2 as SNEGSKA (reference sequence). The V end lost 0 bases, the J end lost 4 bases, and 12 bases lay between the germline ends. CDR3 protein: CSARDPDRLTGELFF. The CDR3 DNA reads as TGCAGTGCTAGAGATCCGGACAGACTCACCGGGGAGCTGTTTTTT.

The chain uses TRBV25-1 and TRBJ2-1; 7 nucleotides agree with TRBD2. This CDR3 has 15 residues. Germline assignment: CDR1 MGHDK and CDR2 SYGVNS. J was trimmed by 2 bases and V by 2 bases; bases with no gene match: 3. The CDR3 is CASSESGTPYNEQFF. In DNA form, the CDR3 reads TGTGCCAGCAGTGAAAGCGGGACCCCCTACAATGAGCAGTTCTTC.

This sequence joins TRBV29-1 and TRBJ2-2, with a weak D call TRBD2 (6 bases). This CDR3 has 14 residues. Germline V lookup: CDR1 SQVTM, CDR2 ANQGSEA. Trimming removed 7 bases from V and 2 bases from J, with 14 bases in between. The CDR3 spells CSASGLSNTGELFF. Written as DNA, the CDR3 is TGCAGCGCCTCGGGACTCTCTAACACCGGGGAGCTGTTTTTT.

The chain combines TRBV27 with TRBJ2-2; 8 bases are a match to TRBD2. The CDR3 sequence is 15 residues long. Germline CDR1 MNHEY, CDR2 SMNVEV (reference sequence). After removal of 5 bases from V and 7 bases from J, the junction contained 9 bases not matched to a gene. Here the CDR3 reads CASSPGLAVNGELFF. CDR3 in DNA: TGTGCCAGCAGTCCCGGACTAGCCGTTAACGGGGAGCTGTTTTTT.